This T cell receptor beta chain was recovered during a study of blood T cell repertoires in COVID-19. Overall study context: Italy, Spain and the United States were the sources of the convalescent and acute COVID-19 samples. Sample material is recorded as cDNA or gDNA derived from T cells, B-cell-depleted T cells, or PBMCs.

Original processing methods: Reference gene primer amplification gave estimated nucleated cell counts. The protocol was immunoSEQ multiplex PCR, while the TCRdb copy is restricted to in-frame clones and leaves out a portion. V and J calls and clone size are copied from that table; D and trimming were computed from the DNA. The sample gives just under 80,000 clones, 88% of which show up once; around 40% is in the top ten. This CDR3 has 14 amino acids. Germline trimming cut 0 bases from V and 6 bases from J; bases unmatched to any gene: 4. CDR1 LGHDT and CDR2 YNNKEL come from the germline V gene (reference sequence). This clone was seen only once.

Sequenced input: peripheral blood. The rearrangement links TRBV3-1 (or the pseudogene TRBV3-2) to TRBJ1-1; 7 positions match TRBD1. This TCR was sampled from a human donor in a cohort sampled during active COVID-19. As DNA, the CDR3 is TGTGCCAGCAGCCAAGACGCAACAGGGGCTGAAGCTTTCTTT. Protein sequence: CASSQDATGAEAFF.